A single TCR beta chain is shown here with its context. There are a few counts of this clonotype. Its antigen specificity is not known. Base qualities are not recorded, but no much larger clone differs from it by a single base. This specimen belongs to a study of T cell repertoires in cytomegalovirus infection (dated by TCRdb to between 2018 and 2021). Concerning the study at large: Donor HLA type was relevant to the analysis, because carriage of CMV infection together with the matching HLA type was indicated by public TCR beta signatures. General study outcomes and caveats: Carriers of CMV infection plus the relevant HLA type were discriminated by the cumulative frequency of public TCR beta family members in the study cohort and in an independent roughly 400-donor cohort. The ex vivo response was dominated by HLA-C-restricted CMV-specific TCR beta clonotypes, which also provided the single most frequent clonotype in two of eight donors.

Via the germline V gene, CDR1 is SGHTA and CDR2 FQGNSA. Including the terminal cysteine and phenylalanine, the CDR3 comprises 15 residues. The only DNA kept is the CDR3, 45 bases in frame from the first base. Between the V and J ends, shortened by 5 bases and 5 bases respectively, the junction contains 16 bases. These reads were obtained on an Illumina HiSeq 1500. The raw public data were reprocessed by TCRdb itself: fastp quality trimming at Q25, MiXCR clonotype calling, in-frame beta chains only. For every CDR3 protein sequence, its rows merge into one entry that carries the most common genes and DNA. The sample includes about 160,000 distinct CDR3 sequences, with about a sixth observed a single time. Around a sixth of the sample lies in the top ten.

The receptor was isolated from a human donor in good health (CMV status not recorded). Some clones in this sample may be carry-over from other donors' samples. The chain employs TRBV7-2 and TRBJ2-1; the D region is possibly TRBD1 or TRBD2, each matching across 6 bases. The sequenced material came from CD8+ T cells from PBMCs. In nucleotides, the sequence is TGTGCCAGCAGCCCTATGGGGAGGACAGACAATGAGCAGTTCTTC. Translation gives CASSPMGRTDNEQFF.